What follows are 4 T cell receptor beta chains derived from one specimen sequenced in a study of early T cells in non-severe SARS-CoV-2 infection. Each CDR3 protein gets one entry after TCRdb re-called the 5' RACE reads with MiXCR. The table has around 47,000 distinct CDR3 sequences, 11% seen once; the top ten hold 21%. Sequencing used whole blood. The receptor set was obtained from an adult who was a healthcare worker with PCR-confirmed SARS-CoV-2 infection or an uninfected control (not recorded which).

The chain carries TRBV5-6 and TRBJ2-4, with D perhaps assigned TRBD1 or TRBD2 (7 bases each). Germline V CDR1 and CDR2: SGHDT, YYEEEE. This CDR3 region has 15 residues. Trimming shortened V by 3 bases and J by 7 bases, and 17 bases separated the two germline ends. CDR3: CASSSTDQGGNIQYF. CDR3 DNA: TGTGCCAGCAGCTCCACAGATCAGGGGGGGAACATTCAGTACTTC.

The sample holds many counts of this clonotype. The junction and the germline gene differ at one end; a read error may be behind it. The V and J genes are TRBV25-1 and TRBJ2-7; 9 nucleotides align to TRBD1. The CDR3 runs to 14 residues. Per germline, CDR1 MGHDK and CDR2 SYGVNS. DNA for the CDR3: TGTGCCACCAGTGGACAGGGGAGGGGCTACGAGCAGTACTTC. This sequence encodes CATSGQGRGYEQYF.

This clonotype came up many times. The rearrangement links TRBV29-1 to TRBJ2-1; maybe TRBD1 (5 bases). The CDR3 covers 17 residues. V was pared by 4 bases and J by 8 bases, with 27 bases between. Looked up from germline, CDR1 is SQVTM and CDR2 is ANQGSEA. Here the CDR3 reads CSVVSVGKWQGVDEQFF. The CDR3 DNA follows: TGCAGCGTTGTAAGTGTGGGGAAGTGGCAGGGCGTTGATGAGCAGTTCTTC.

This CDR3 reads CASSFTGQGYTF. The CDR3 DNA reads as TGTGCCAGCAGTTTTACAGGGCAAGGCTACACCTTC. The chain has TRBV12-3 or TRBV12-4 and TRBJ1-2; D is perhaps TRBD1 (6 bases). With 3 bases removed from V and 8 bases from J, the gap between germline ends came to 10 bases. The CDR3 consists of 12 residues.